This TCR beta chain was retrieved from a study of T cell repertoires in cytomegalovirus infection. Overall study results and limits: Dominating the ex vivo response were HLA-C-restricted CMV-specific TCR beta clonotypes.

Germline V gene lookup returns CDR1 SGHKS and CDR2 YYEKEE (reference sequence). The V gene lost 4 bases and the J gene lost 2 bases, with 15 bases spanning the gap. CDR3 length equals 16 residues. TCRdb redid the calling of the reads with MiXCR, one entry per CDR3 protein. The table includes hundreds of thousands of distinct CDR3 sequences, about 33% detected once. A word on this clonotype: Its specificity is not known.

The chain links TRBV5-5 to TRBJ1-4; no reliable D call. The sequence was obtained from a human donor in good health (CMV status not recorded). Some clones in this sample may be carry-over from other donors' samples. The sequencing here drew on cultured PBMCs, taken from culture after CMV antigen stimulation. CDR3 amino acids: CASSPPPPRTNEKLFF. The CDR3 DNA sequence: TGTGCCAGCAGCCCGCCCCCACCACGGACTAATGAAAAACTGTTTTTT.